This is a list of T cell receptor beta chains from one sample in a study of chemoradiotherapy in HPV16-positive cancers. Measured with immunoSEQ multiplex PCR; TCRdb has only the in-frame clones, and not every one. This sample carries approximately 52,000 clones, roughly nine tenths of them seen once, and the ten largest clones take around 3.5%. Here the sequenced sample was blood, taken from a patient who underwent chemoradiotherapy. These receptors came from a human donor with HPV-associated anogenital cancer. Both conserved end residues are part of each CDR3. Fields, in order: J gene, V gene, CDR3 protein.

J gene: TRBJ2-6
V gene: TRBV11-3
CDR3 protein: CASSSGTGSSGANVLTF

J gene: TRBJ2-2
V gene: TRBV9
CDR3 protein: CASSVKNTGELFF

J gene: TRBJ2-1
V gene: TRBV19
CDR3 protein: CASSPRGSYNEQFF

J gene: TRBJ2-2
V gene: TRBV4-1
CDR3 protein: CASSHLRGGDTGELFF

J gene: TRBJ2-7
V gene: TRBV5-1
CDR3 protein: CASVRDRDSYEQYF

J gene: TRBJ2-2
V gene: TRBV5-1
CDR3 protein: CASSAGPGVTGELFF

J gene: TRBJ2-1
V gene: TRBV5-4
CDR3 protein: CASSSQTSERLNEQFF

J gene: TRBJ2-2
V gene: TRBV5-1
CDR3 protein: CASSSHGTANTGELFF

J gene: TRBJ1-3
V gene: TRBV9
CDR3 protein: CASSVVTGGNTIYF

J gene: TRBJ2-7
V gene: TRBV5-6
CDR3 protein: CASSFRRGRYEQYF

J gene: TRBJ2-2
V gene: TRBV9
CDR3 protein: CASSVILGQGAPGELFF

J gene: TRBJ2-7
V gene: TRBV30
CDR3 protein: CAWSVSVYEQYF

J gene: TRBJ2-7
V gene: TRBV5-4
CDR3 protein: CASSFRQNSYEQYF

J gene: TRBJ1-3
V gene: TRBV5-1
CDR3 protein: CASSFSGDGNTIYF

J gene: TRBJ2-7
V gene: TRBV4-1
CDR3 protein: CASSQGDRAYEQYF

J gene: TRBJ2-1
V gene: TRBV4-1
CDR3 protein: CASTPPSGGANEQFF

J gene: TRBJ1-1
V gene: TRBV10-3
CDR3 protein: CAISDKREAFF

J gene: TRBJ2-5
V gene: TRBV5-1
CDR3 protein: CASSWSRDGREIGQYF